These 25 T cell receptor beta chains were sequenced from one sample in a study of OX40 agonist ivuxolimab in advanced cancers. Profiled with immunoSEQ multiplex PCR; TCRdb holds only in-frame clones, not every one. The sample yields under 20,000 clones, approximately 78% seen once. The material was CD4+ or CD8+ T cells sorted from blood, obtained in a trial of the OX40 agonist ivuxolimab. The receptors stem from an adult with an advanced solid tumor such as melanoma, head and neck, liver or kidney cancer.

This chain uses TRBV4-2 with TRBJ2-3; 10 positions match TRBD1. The CDR3 contains 16 residues. The V segment lost 2 bases and the J segment 6 bases; nucleotides outside the gene matches: 8. The germline CDR1 and CDR2 sequences are LGHNA and YNFKEQ. CDR3 sequence reads: CASSQSRGTGADTQYF. The CDR3, as DNA: TGTGCCAGCAGCCAAAGTCGTGGGACAGGGGCCGATACGCAGTATTTT.

J is TRBJ2-6 and V is TRBV15, with D possibly TRBD2 on 6 matching bases. The CDR3 spans 14 residues. Germline CDR1 reads LNHNV; CDR2 reads YYDKDF (reference sequence). V gave up 4 bases and J gave up 3 bases, with 7 bases separating them. CDR3: CATSMEGGANVLTF. CDR3 DNA: TGTGCCACCAGCATGGAGGGTGGGGCCAACGTCCTGACTTTC.

The rearrangement links TRBV6-4 to TRBJ2-5; 7 bases align to TRBD2. CDR3 size: 11 residues. Germline V gene lookup returns CDR1 MRHNA and CDR2 SNTAGT. V was pared by 10 bases and J by 5 bases, with 4 bases of the junction left unmatched. The CDR3 here is CATWGGETQYF. CDR3 nucleotides: TGTGCCACCTGGGGGGGGGAGACCCAGTACTTC.

This chain joins TRBV6-5 and TRBJ2-1; 10 bases fit TRBD2. With 4 bases clipped from V and 4 bases from J, the junction kept 4 bases outside the gene matches. Germline V gene data show CDR1 as MNHEY and CDR2 as SVGAGI. The CDR3 is 15 amino acids. The CDR3 here is CASSLLAGIYNEQFF. The CDR3 DNA sequence: TGTGCCAGCAGTTTACTAGCGGGGATTTACAATGAGCAGTTCTTC.

The chain is built from TRBV5-3 and TRBJ1-4; no firm D call. TRBV5-3 is identified as an open reading frame with a role that is uncertain. The V and J ends lost 8 bases and 0 bases respectively, with 14 bases between them. The CDR3 spans 15 residues. CDR3 sequence: CASSPLGTTNEKLFF. CDR3 in DNA: TGTGCCAGCAGCCCACTCGGCACAACTAATGAAAAACTGTTTTTT.

The V and J genes are TRBV19 and TRBJ2-1; no clear D gene. Trimming left V 6 bases short and J 3 bases short, with 9 bases between. Germline assignment: CDR1 LNHDA and CDR2 SQIVND (reference sequence). The CDR3 is 13 amino acids. The CDR3 nucleotides read TGTGCCAGTAGCCCGACCAGCTACAATGAGCAGTTCTTC. As protein: CASSPTSYNEQFF.

This chain joins TRBV30 and TRBJ2-7; no definite D call. Germline lookup yields CDR1 GTSNPN and CDR2 SVGIG (reference sequence). The CDR3 spans 11 residues. The V end lost 2 bases, the J end lost 5 bases, and 7 bases lay between the germline ends. CDR3 nucleotides: TGTGCCTGGAGTCCTGGGGACGAGCAGTACTTC. It is translated as CAWSPGDEQYF.

The genes are TRBV6-6 and TRBJ2-7; D uncertain. CDR1 is MNHNY and CDR2 is SVGAGI in the germline V gene (reference sequence). V was clipped by 5 bases and J by 3 bases, with 8 bases between them. The CDR3 totals 12 residues. CDR3 sequence reads: CASSRVIYEQYF. Written as DNA, the CDR3 is TGTGCCAGCAGTAGGGTTATCTACGAGCAGTACTTC.

This rearrangement joins TRBV6-1 to TRBJ1-1; D gene unclear. Germline-derived CDR1 and CDR2 are MNHNS and SASEGT. Trimming removed 7 bases at V and 5 bases at J, with 11 bases between. The CDR3 is 12 amino acids. Here the CDR3 reads CASTQAWTEAFF. The CDR3 nucleotides read TGTGCCAGCACGCAGGCATGGACTGAAGCTTTCTTT.

The chain combines TRBV30 with TRBJ2-7, with a possible D match to TRBD1 (5 bases). CDR3 size: 14 residues. The V end was cut by 0 bases, the J end by 5 bases, with 14 bases between. CDR1 and CDR2 from the germline V gene are GTSNPN and SVGIG (reference sequence). The CDR3 sequence is CAWSVGAGLDEQYF. CDR3 nucleotides: TGTGCCTGGAGTGTAGGGGCAGGGCTTGACGAGCAGTACTTC.

The rearrangement links TRBV28 to TRBJ1-5; D gene uncertain. This CDR3 comprises 15 residues. Trimming stripped 3 bases from V and 1 base from J, with 10 bases between. The germline V gene encodes CDR1 MDHEN and CDR2 SYDVKM. CDR3 DNA sequence: TGTGCCAGCAGTTTTACCGGGAAGAGCAATCAGCCCCAGCATTTT. Its translation is CASSFTGKSNQPQHF.

This clone was detected only a few times. The J gene is TRBJ2-5, the V gene TRBV6-6; TRBD1 matches at 8 bases. CDR3 length equals 15 residues. Germline V gene lookup returns CDR1 MNHNY and CDR2 SVGAGI (reference sequence). V gave up 2 bases and J gave up 4 bases; unmatched junction bases: 6. CDR3 nucleotide sequence: TGTGCCAGCAGTTACACAGGGGGGATCTTAGAGACCCAGTACTTC. It is translated as CASSYTGGILETQYF.

This rearrangement joins TRBV27 to TRBJ2-3; no reliable D call. The germline V and J ends were trimmed by 3 bases and 2 bases, with 9 bases remaining between them. Germline loops: CDR1 MNHEY, CDR2 SMNVEV (reference sequence). This CDR3 has 14 amino acids. The DNA for the CDR3 is TGTGCCAGCAGTTTTCTCTATTCCACAGATACGCAGTATTTT. This translates into CASSFLYSTDTQYF.

This CDR3 is CATSTDRGKGNEQFF. For the CDR3, the DNA is TGTGCCACCAGCACCGACAGGGGGAAAGGCAATGAGCAGTTCTTC. J is TRBJ2-1 and V is TRBV15; 9 bases are shared with TRBD1. Germline V lookup: CDR1 LNHNV, CDR2 YYDKDF (reference sequence). CDR3 length: 15 amino acids. Trimming took 4 bases from V and 6 from J; bases not matched to a gene: 7.

The V gene is TRBV5-8, the J gene TRBJ2-6; no firm D call. Between the trimmed V and J ends, which lost 7 bases and 5 bases, there was a span of 22 bases. In germline, CDR1 is SGHTS, CDR2 YDEGEE. The CDR3 runs to 17 residues. The CDR3 spells CASSFYHPQSRANVLTF. The CDR3 DNA follows: TGTGCCAGCTCATTTTATCATCCACAAAGTCGGGCCAACGTCCTGACTTTC.

This clone was observed a few times. The V gene is TRBV28, the J gene TRBJ2-2, with 7 bases matching TRBD1. Per germline, CDR1 MDHEN and CDR2 SYDVKM. The CDR3 is 14 amino acids. V was clipped by 4 bases and J by 3 bases; unmatched bases: 2. The CDR3 region has the DNA TGTGCCAGCAGTTCCGGGACAGACACCGGGGAGCTGTTTTTT. It yields the protein CASSSGTDTGELFF.

The rearrangement links TRBV10-3 to TRBJ2-7; the D is unclear. Germline CDR1 ENHRY, CDR2 SYGVKD. V lost 2 bases, J lost 0 bases, and 11 bases lay in between. The CDR3 totals 15 residues. CDR3: CAISEGVGISYEQYF. The CDR3 DNA sequence: TGTGCCATCAGTGAGGGGGTCGGTATCTCCTACGAGCAGTACTTC.

The chain recombines TRBV7-6 with TRBJ2-1; D remains unclear. The CDR3 spans 13 residues. The germline V and J ends were trimmed by 3 bases and 5 bases, with 8 bases remaining between them. Germline-derived CDR1 and CDR2 are SGHVS and FNYEAQ. The CDR3 DNA reads as TGTGCCAGCAGCTTGTATTTTCACAATGAGCAGTTCTTC. This gives the protein CASSLYFHNEQFF.

This clone was picked up a small number of times. CDR3 DNA sequence: TGTGCCAGCAGCGTAGTGGGGCCGGAGGGCTACACCTTC. As protein: CASSVVGPEGYTF. The V and J genes are TRBV9 and TRBJ1-2, with D tentatively TRBD1 (5 bases). CDR1 and CDR2 from the germline V gene are SGDLS and YYNGEE. V lost 0 bases to trimming and J lost 8 bases, with 11 bases between them. The CDR3 sequence is 13 residues long.

The chain combines TRBV2 with TRBJ2-1; D is perhaps TRBD1 or TRBD2 (5 bases each). The V end was cut by 8 bases, the J end by 11 bases, with 13 bases between. Germline V gene lookup returns CDR1 SNHLY and CDR2 FYNNEI. This CDR3 has 11 residues. DNA of the CDR3: TGTGCCAGCGGAACCGGGACCCAGCAGTTCTTC. The encoded protein is CASGTGTQQFF.

The chain is built from TRBV7-8 and TRBJ2-3, with D hard to call. Germline CDR1 reads SGHVS; CDR2 reads FQNEAQ. The CDR3 has 12 amino acids. The V gene lost 1 base and the J gene lost 4 bases, with 3 bases spanning the gap. The CDR3 DNA reads as TGTGCCAGCAGCTTAGTGGCAGATACGCAGTATTTT. Protein: CASSLVADTQYF.

V and J are TRBV5-6 and TRBJ2-7, with D possibly being TRBD1 or TRBD2 (5 bases each). Germline CDR1 reads SGHDT; CDR2 reads YYEEEE. Between the trimmed V and J ends, which lost 2 bases and 2 bases, there was a span of 8 bases. The CDR3 loop spans 13 amino acids. The CDR3 nucleotides read TGTGCCAGCAGCTTCGGGGCTACCTACGAGCAGTACTTC. Its translation is CASSFGATYEQYF.

V and J are TRBV5-4 and TRBJ1-4; no reliable D call. V lost 6 bases and J 7 bases, leaving 7 bases between the germline ends. Germline loops: CDR1 SGHNT, CDR2 YYREEE (reference sequence). This CDR3 has 11 residues. Written as DNA, the CDR3 is TGTGCCAGCATGCACGTTGAAAAACTGTTTTTT. Translation: CASMHVEKLFF.

As regards this clone: One end of the junction does not line up with germline, which may come from a read error. The V gene is TRBV19, the J gene TRBJ2-5, with a tentative D call TRBD2 (6 bases). The DNA end is more similar to TRBJ2-7, so the J call may be wrong. The CDR3 has 14 amino acids. Germline CDR1 LNHDA, CDR2 SQIVND (reference sequence). The CDR3 protein is CASSIGGGADEQYF. CDR3 in DNA: TGTGCCAGCAGTATAGGTGGAGGGGCGGACGAGCAGTACTTC.

The chain links TRBV9 to TRBJ2-1, with 9 bases identical to TRBD2. The germline V gene encodes CDR1 SGDLS and CDR2 YYNGEE. The CDR3 covers 15 residues. The V and J ends lost 4 bases and 6 bases, in that order; junction bases with no gene match: 8. Written as DNA, the CDR3 is TGTGCCAGCAGCACGAGCGGGGGGCCTCTCAATGAGCAGTTCTTC. Translating it yields CASSTSGGPLNEQFF. The full variable domain, in which reference TRBV9 and TRBJ2-1 provide the parts outside the CDR3, is DSGVTQTPKHLITATGQRVTLRCSPRSGDLSVYWYQQSLDQGLQFLIQYYNGEERAKGNILERFSAQQFPDLHSELNLSSLELGDSALYFCASSTSGGPLNEQFFGPGTRLTVL.